One and the same sample provided the 17 T cell receptor beta chains below, sequenced in a study of T cells after yellow fever vaccination. TCRdb processed the 5' RACE reads anew with MiXCR; each CDR3 protein has one entry. The sample yields 400,000 or so distinct CDR3 sequences, around 19% seen once. The specimen comprised PBMCs, sampled before the yellow fever booster vaccination. The source is a man aged 18 to 35 who received the YFV17D yellow fever vaccine.

This clonotype was recorded a few times. This rearrangement joins TRBV29-1 to TRBJ2-7, with a possible D match to TRBD1 (6 bases). Per germline, CDR1 SQVTM and CDR2 ANQGSEA. V lost 7 bases, J lost 3 bases, and 13 bases lay in between. This CDR3 comprises 12 residues. CDR3 sequence: CSGNRDIYEQYV. The CDR3 DNA is TGCAGCGGGAACCGGGACATCTACGAGCAGTACGTC.

This clonotype was found a few times. The chain carries TRBV10-3 and TRBJ2-2; 10 bases match TRBD1. Germline CDR1 reads ENHRY; CDR2 reads SYGVKD. The CDR3 has 17 residues. V trimming: 6 bases; J trimming: 4 bases; junction bases outside the gene matches: 11. The CDR3 protein is CAIRRGQGDIGTGELFF. The CDR3 region has the DNA TGTGCCATCAGGAGAGGACAGGGGGATATCGGCACCGGGGAGCTGTTTTTT.

This clonotype was observed a handful of times. The CDR3 DNA reads as TGTGCCAGCAGCTTGGGATCTGGGGCCGGGGAGACCCAGTACTTC. This sequence encodes CASSLGSGAGETQYF. The genes are TRBV5-4 and TRBJ2-5, with D possibly matching TRBD1 (5 bases). Germline CDR1 reads SGHNT; CDR2 reads YYREEE (reference sequence). Trimming took off 0 bases at V and 5 bases at J, with 14 bases between the two ends. This CDR3 is 15 amino acids long.

The chain joins TRBV7-3 to TRBJ2-2; D remains ambiguous. The V end was cut by 1 base, the J end by 11 bases, with 11 bases between. In germline, CDR1 is SGHTA, CDR2 FQGTGA. The CDR3 has 13 residues. CDR3 in amino acids: CASSLNSGRELFF. The CDR3 bases are TGTGCCAGCAGCTTAAATTCGGGTAGAGAGCTGTTTTTT.

This clonotype was picked up a small number of times. This chain's CDR3 is CSVEPGTGGETQYF. DNA for the CDR3: TGCAGCGTTGAACCCGGAACAGGGGGAGAGACCCAGTACTTC. The chain carries TRBV29-1 and TRBJ2-5, with 8 bases fitting TRBD1. J gave up 4 bases and V 2 bases, and 6 bases lay outside the gene matches. The germline V gene encodes CDR1 SQVTM and CDR2 ANQGSEA. The CDR3 runs 14 residues.

The genes are TRBV27 and TRBJ1-5, with 7 bases lining up with TRBD1. Germline V gene lookup returns CDR1 MNHEY and CDR2 SMNVEV (reference sequence). The CDR3 sequence is 16 residues long. V lost 3 bases to trimming and J lost 2 bases; unmatched junction nucleotides: 7. Here the CDR3 DNA reads TGTGCCAGCAGTTTGGGCGCCAGGGGGGGCAATCAGCCCCAGCATTTT. Translation: CASSLGARGGNQPQHF.

The chain uses TRBV5-5 and TRBJ2-2; a weak D match, TRBD1 (6 bases). Per germline, CDR1 SGHKS and CDR2 YYEKEE (reference sequence). The CDR3 extends over 12 amino acids. The ends were cut back, 4 bases at V and 6 bases at J, with 7 bases in the middle. The CDR3 sequence is CASSRTAGELFF. CDR3 bases: TGTGCCAGCAGCCGGACAGCCGGGGAGCTGTTTTTT.

This clonotype was found a few times. V and J are TRBV7-2 and TRBJ2-1, with TRBD2 matching over 13 bases. V lost 2 bases to trimming and J lost 10 bases; unmatched junction nucleotides: 5. Germline assignment: CDR1 SGHTA and CDR2 FQGNSA. The CDR3 totals 15 residues. The CDR3 bases are TGTGCCAGCAGCTTAACTAGCGGGGGGGCCAGAGAGCAGTTCTTC. As protein: CASSLTSGGAREQFF.

This chain's CDR3 is CASSLGAGDSEQYF. The DNA of the CDR3 is TGCGCCAGCAGCTTGGGTGCAGGGGATTCCGAGCAGTACTTC. The gene calls are TRBV5-1 and TRBJ2-7; TRBD1 might be the D (6 bases). CDR3 size: 14 residues. From germline, CDR1 is SGHRS and CDR2 YFSETQ. V shed 0 bases and J shed 6 bases, with 13 bases lying between them.

The chain links TRBV7-2 to TRBJ1-2, with D possibly TRBD1 on 6 matching bases. Trimming took 5 bases from V and 3 from J, leaving 16 bases between them. The CDR3 totals 15 residues. Looked up from germline, CDR1 is SGHTA and CDR2 is FQGNSA. The DNA of the CDR3 is TGTGCCAGCAGCGAACAGGGAATCTTAGACTATGGCTACACCTTC. Amino acids: CASSEQGILDYGYTF. Based on the CDR3 plus reference TRBV7-2 and TRBJ1-2, the full variable domain is GAGVSQSPSNKVTEKGKDVELRCDPISGHTALYWYRQSLGQGLEFLIYFQGNSAPDKSGLPSDRFSAERTGGSVSTLTIQRTQQEDSAVYLCASSEQGILDYGYTFGSGTRLTVV.

In this sample, this clonotype turned up a few times. This chain connects TRBV12-3 or TRBV12-4 to TRBJ2-3; the D gene is possibly TRBD2 (5 bases). V lost 2 bases and J 4 bases, leaving 7 bases between the germline ends. This CDR3 comprises 13 residues. CDR3 coding DNA: TGTGCCAGCAGTTTACGGGATTCAGATACGCAGTATTTT. It specifies CASSLRDSDTQYF.

The CDR3 loop reads CSSSGSNTETQYF. CDR3 coding DNA: TGCAGCTCTAGCGGGTCCAACACGGAGACCCAGTACTTC. This chain uses TRBV29-1 with TRBJ2-5; 8 positions match TRBD2. The CDR3 runs 13 residues. Germline CDR1 reads SQVTM; CDR2 reads ANQGSEA. Losses at the gene ends were 8 bases for V and 5 bases for J; bases not matched to a gene: 10.

There are a few counts of this clonotype. V gene TRBV6-2 or TRBV6-3 combines with J gene TRBJ2-2, with D maybe TRBD2 (6 bases). The V end was cut by 1 base, the J end by 5 bases, with 8 bases between. Germline-derived CDR1 and CDR2 are MNHEY and SVGEGT. The CDR3 has 14 residues. The CDR3 region is CASSYYGGTGELFF. The CDR3 region has the DNA TGTGCCAGCAGTTACTACGGGGGAACCGGGGAGCTGTTTTTT.

The rearrangement uses TRBV7-8 and TRBJ2-3; maybe TRBD1 (6 bases). V was pared by 5 bases and J by 2 bases, with 17 bases between. Germline loops: CDR1 SGHVS, CDR2 FQNEAQ. The length of the CDR3 is 16 residues. The CDR3 DNA reads TGTGCCAGCAGCCGATCTAACAGGGCCACCACAGATACGCAGTATTTT. Translation: CASSRSNRATTDTQYF. The complete variable domain, with remaining parts taken from reference TRBV7-8 and TRBJ2-3, reads GAGVSQSPRYKVAKRGQDVALRCDPISGHVSLFWYQQALGQGPEFLTYFQNEAQLDKSGLPSDRFFAERPEGSVSTLKIQRTQQEDSAVYLCASSRSNRATTDTQYFGPGTRLTVL.

In this sample, this clonotype turned up once. The rearrangement links TRBV5-1 to TRBJ1-1, with D possibly matching TRBD1 (5 bases). The CDR3 runs 15 residues. The ends were cut back, 4 bases at V and 2 bases at J, with 15 bases in the middle. Germline CDR1 is SGHRS and CDR2 is YFSETQ. The CDR3 region has the DNA TGCGCCAGCAGCCACACCGGCCAGGGTAACACTGAAGCTTTCTTT. This sequence encodes CASSHTGQGNTEAFF.

The chain carries TRBV6-1 and TRBJ2-5; 9 bases are a match to TRBD1. CDR1 is MNHNS and CDR2 is SASEGT in the germline V gene. CDR3 length equals 16 residues. Germline trimming cut 7 bases from V and 4 bases from J; bases unmatched to any gene: 13. CDR3 nucleotides: TGTGCCAGCATGGTACAGGGGGCAGTTCGGCGAGAGACCCAGTACTTC. This codes for CASMVQGAVRRETQYF.

The chain combines TRBV5-1 with TRBJ2-4, with a weak D call TRBD1 (6 bases). Deletions cut 4 bases from V and 12 bases from J, with 20 bases between. CDR1 and CDR2 (germline): SGHRS, YFSETQ. The CDR3 contains 14 residues. The CDR3 reads CASSQGLNRVGQYF. The CDR3 nucleotides read TGCGCCAGCAGCCAAGGCCTTAACAGGGTTGGTCAGTACTTC.